These 5 T cell receptor beta chains were all obtained from the same sample, sequenced in a study of blood T cells in healthy people across ages. Primed by a sample-barcoded 5' primer and a J-beta primer mix, a second PCR proceeded for roughly 7 to 11 cycles. Using its own MiXCR run on the 5' RACE reads, TCRdb lists one record per CDR3 protein. The data contain over 500,000 distinct CDR3 sequences, more than 45% of them singletons. Source material: blood. These receptor sequences come from a woman older than 75 in good health.

The chain recombines TRBV12-3 or TRBV12-4 with TRBJ2-1; 8 bases agree with TRBD1. The V and J ends lost 11 bases and 9 bases, in that order; junction bases with no gene match: 12. The CDR3 covers 13 residues. Written as DNA, the CDR3 is TGTGCCGGAACGCAGGGGGCTGGGGGTGAGCAGTTCTTC. Its translation: CAGTQGAGGEQFF.

This clonotype has a handful of counts. A much larger clone differs from this one at a single base, so this may be a read error. The chain recombines TRBV10-3 with TRBJ2-5; D is undetermined. Trimming cost V 4 bases and J 11 bases, with 14 bases left between them. The CDR3 runs to 12 residues. Germline values: CDR1 ENHRY, CDR2 SYGVKD. CDR3 coding DNA: TGTGCCATCAGTGTTGGTAGCAATGAGCAGTACTTC. It translates to CAISVGSNEQYF.

The chain joins TRBV29-1 to TRBJ1-5; D remains ambiguous. Trimming removed 2 bases from V and 3 bases from J, with 8 bases in between. The CDR3 sequence is 13 residues long. Per the germline V gene, CDR1 is SQVTM and CDR2 is ANQGSEA. The CDR3 sequence: CSVESGFNQPQHF. CDR3 nucleotides: TGCAGCGTTGAATCTGGGTTCAATCAGCCCCAGCATTTT.

This clonotype was recorded at least ten times. The chain links TRBV25-1 to TRBJ2-7, with TRBD1 matching over 7 bases. This CDR3 spans 15 amino acids. Germline V CDR1 and CDR2: MGHDK, SYGVNS. V lost 3 bases and J lost 4; bases outside the gene matches: 9. CDR3 protein: CASSEGQRLGYEQYF. The CDR3 DNA is TGTGCCAGCAGTGAGGGACAGCGACTTGGGTACGAGCAGTACTTC.

This clonotype has at least ten counts. The chain is built from TRBV20-1 and TRBJ2-1; maybe TRBD2 (6 bases). CDR3 length: 12 amino acids. Trimming pared 6 bases from V and 10 bases from J, leaving 16 bases between. The germline gives CDR1 DFQATT, CDR2 SNEGSKA (reference sequence). For the CDR3, the DNA is TGCAGTGCCTTGGGAGGAATACGGGAGCAGTTCTTC. Translated, it gives CSALGGIREQFF.